Below are 20 T cell receptor beta chains sequenced from a single sample in a study of T cell changes during pregnancy in multiple sclerosis. Profiling relied on immunoSEQ multiplex PCR, and the TCRdb table lists in-frame clones only, not all of them. The table lists tens of thousands of clones, 93% of them singletons, with around 3.7% in the top ten. Sequenced here: CD8+ T cells from peripheral blood mononuclear cells, sampled in the second trimester of pregnancy. These receptors came from a female donor with multiple sclerosis, enrolled in a pregnancy study.

This chain uses TRBV10-2 with TRBJ2-3; TRBD2 matches 7 bases. The CDR3 contains 13 residues. The germline V gene has CDR1 WSHSY and CDR2 SAAADI. V trimming: 5 bases; J trimming: 6 bases; junction bases outside the gene matches: 5. CDR3 region: CASSSLGGDTQYF. Here the CDR3 DNA reads TGCGCCAGCAGTTCCTTGGGGGGGGATACGCAGTATTTT.

The V and J genes are TRBV7-2 and TRBJ1-2, with a tentative D call TRBD1 (5 bases). The germline V gene has CDR1 SGHTA and CDR2 FQGNSA. CDR3 length: 15 residues. The V gene lost 4 bases and the J gene lost 3 bases, with 15 bases spanning the gap. The CDR3 loop is CASSSPTDVYYGYTF. The CDR3 DNA reads TGTGCCAGCAGCTCACCGACAGATGTTTACTATGGCTACACCTTC. Combining the CDR3 with reference TRBV7-2 and TRBJ1-2 gives the whole variable domain GAGVSQSPSNKVTEKGKDVELRCDPISGHTALYWYRQSLGQGLEFLIYFQGNSAPDKSGLPSDRFSAERTGGSVSTLTIQRTQQEDSAVYLCASSSPTDVYYGYTFGSGTRLTVV.

This clone was counted between two and nine times. The V call is TRBV4-1, the J call TRBJ1-6; D unclear. The CDR3 runs to 18 residues. V lost 0 bases and J lost 7, with 19 bases in between. CDR1 is MGHRA and CDR2 is YSYEKL in the germline V gene. CDR3 DNA sequence: TGCGCCAGCAGCCAAGAACGGTGGCGTTGGGCCGTGAATTCACCCCTCCACTTT. It translates to CASSQERWRWAVNSPLHF.

The chain joins TRBV2 to TRBJ1-2; D call uncertain. The CDR3 runs 16 residues. Germline V lookup: CDR1 SNHLY, CDR2 FYNNEI. V gave up 6 bases and J gave up 7 bases, with 24 bases separating them. The CDR3 DNA sequence: TGTGCCAGCAGGGAAACAGATTTACGAGGCGGGGTTGGCTACACCTTC. Translated, it gives CASRETDLRGGVGYTF.

The chain links TRBV27 to TRBJ2-7; 10 bases are shared with TRBD1. V shed 2 bases and J 6 bases; nucleotides not matched to a gene: 4. The CDR3 runs to 14 residues. Germline CDR1 and CDR2: MNHEY and SMNVEV (reference sequence). The CDR3 sequence is CASSLRQGAREQYF. CDR3 coding DNA: TGTGCCAGCAGTTTAAGACAGGGGGCTCGCGAGCAGTACTTC.

This clone was found a few times. The V gene is TRBV27, the J gene TRBJ2-7; possibly TRBD1 for D (6 bases). CDR3 size: 15 residues. V was shortened by 5 bases and J by 7 bases, with 21 bases between the two germline ends. Germline loops: CDR1 MNHEY, CDR2 SMNVEV (reference sequence). Here the CDR3 reads CASSRPGQRGREQYF. The CDR3 DNA follows: TGTGCCAGCAGTAGGCCCGGACAGAGGGGTAGGGAGCAGTACTTC.

The chain uses TRBV4-1 and TRBJ2-3, with 9 positions matching TRBD2. CDR1 and CDR2 from the germline V gene are MGHRA and YSYEKL. The CDR3 totals 16 residues. Trimming removed 5 bases from V and 1 base from J; junction bases left unmatched: 7. The CDR3 loop is CASSLSSGGRTDTQYF. The CDR3 nucleotides read TGCGCCAGCAGCTTGAGTAGCGGGGGTCGCACAGATACGCAGTATTTT.

This clone occurred once. The CDR3 loop is CASSLPTRETGANVLTF. The DNA for the CDR3 is TGTGCCAGCAGCCTCCCTACTAGGGAAACTGGGGCCAACGTCCTGACTTTC. The V call is TRBV7-9, the J call TRBJ2-6, with D maybe TRBD2 (5 bases). CDR3 length: 17 amino acids. Germline V CDR1 and CDR2: SEHNR, FQNEAQ (reference sequence). Between the trimmed V and J ends, which lost 5 bases and 2 bases, there was a span of 16 bases.

V is TRBV27 and J is TRBJ2-7; no clear D gene. Per germline, CDR1 MNHEY and CDR2 SMNVEV (reference sequence). The CDR3 has 14 residues. Trimming removed 2 bases at V and 3 bases at J, with 11 bases between. In nucleotides, the CDR3 is TGTGCCAGCAGTTTAGGGCCGAGAGTCTACGAGCAGTACTTC. Protein product: CASSLGPRVYEQYF.

The chain couples TRBV7-6 to TRBJ1-1; a weak D match, TRBD1 (5 bases). Germline values: CDR1 SGHVS, CDR2 FNYEAQ. V shed 8 bases and J shed 4 bases, with 11 bases lying between them. The CDR3 runs 12 residues. The CDR3 nucleotides read TGTGCCAGCGGGCAGGGAGGCACTGAAGCTTTCTTT. Amino acids: CASGQGGTEAFF.

This chain connects TRBV27 to TRBJ2-1; TRBD2 agrees at 8 bases. The CDR3 totals 12 residues. The germline gives CDR1 MNHEY, CDR2 SMNVEV (reference sequence). Trimming cost V 7 bases and J 10 bases; bases outside gene matches: 6. The CDR3 coding sequence is TGTGCCAGCACCCAACCTAGCGGGGAGCAGTTCTTC. This encodes CASTQPSGEQFF.

This chain uses TRBV27 with TRBJ1-1, with a tentative D call TRBD1 (6 bases). Trimming shortened V by 4 bases and J by 1 base, and 19 bases separated the two germline ends. CDR3 length: 17 residues. CDR1 and CDR2 from the germline V gene are MNHEY and SMNVEV (reference sequence). The CDR3 nucleotides read TGTGCCAGCAGTTCCCCTCAGCAGGGGCTCTCGAACACTGAAGCTTTCTTT. As protein: CASSSPQQGLSNTEAFF.

V is TRBV2 and J is TRBJ2-1; TRBD2 matches 8 bases. J gave up 3 bases and V 2 bases, and 9 bases lay outside the gene matches. The CDR3 length is 17 residues. In germline, CDR1 is SNHLY, CDR2 FYNNEI. The CDR3 nucleotides read TGTGCCAGCAGTGAAAGGTTAACGGGGGGGCTCTACAATGAGCAGTTCTTC. Translating gives CASSERLTGGLYNEQFF.

There are many counts of this clone. The chain carries TRBV6-1 and TRBJ2-7, with 8 bases fitting TRBD2. With 2 bases clipped from V and 0 bases from J, the junction kept 3 bases outside the gene matches. The V gene's germline CDR1 is MNHNS and CDR2 SASEGT. This CDR3 has 15 residues. CDR3 protein: CASSETGGSSYEQYF. The CDR3 DNA follows: TGTGCCAGCAGTGAAACGGGAGGGAGCTCCTACGAGCAGTACTTC.

This chain joins TRBV4-3 and TRBJ1-2; unclear D gene. Germline V CDR1 and CDR2: LGHNA, YSLEER. V was cut by 0 bases and J by 4 bases, with 12 bases left in between. The length of the CDR3 is 15 residues. The CDR3 sequence: CASSQDLARPYGYTF. As DNA, the CDR3 is TGCGCCAGCAGCCAAGATCTGGCCAGGCCCTATGGCTACACCTTC.

The chain links TRBV11-3 to TRBJ2-3; 7 bases align to TRBD2. The CDR3 is 15 amino acids. The V segment lost 3 bases and the J segment 2 bases; nucleotides outside the gene matches: 5. Germline CDR1 and CDR2: SGHNT and YENEEA. CDR3 sequence reads: CASSFGGGPTDTQYF. The CDR3, as DNA: TGTGCCAGCAGCTTCGGGGGAGGGCCCACAGATACGCAGTATTTT.

The V and J genes are TRBV2 and TRBJ2-1; a possible D gene is TRBD2 (6 bases). The ends were cut back, 3 bases at V and 0 bases at J, with 12 bases in the middle. This CDR3 contains 16 residues. Germline assignment: CDR1 SNHLY and CDR2 FYNNEI. For the CDR3, the DNA is TGTGCCAGCAGTGACCTGCGGGGACGCTCCTACAATGAGCAGTTCTTC. Amino acids: CASSDLRGRSYNEQFF.

The V gene is TRBV7-9, the J gene TRBJ2-1; 11 bases line up with TRBD1. The CDR3 contains 16 residues. The trim removed 5 bases at V and 8 bases at J, leaving 11 bases unmatched. Germline lookup yields CDR1 SEHNR and CDR2 FQNEAQ (reference sequence). Here the CDR3 reads CASSPPRDRGFHEQFF. The CDR3 DNA follows: TGTGCCAGCAGCCCGCCTCGGGACAGGGGGTTTCATGAGCAGTTCTTC.

V usage is TRBV19 and J usage is TRBJ2-7; TRBD1 aligns across 10 bases. The length of the CDR3 is 15 residues. V shed 3 bases and J 3 bases; nucleotides not matched to a gene: 5. Per the germline V gene, CDR1 is LNHDA and CDR2 is SQIVND (reference sequence). DNA of the CDR3: TGTGCCAGTAGTATCGGGACAGGGGAAGTCTACGAGCAGTACTTC. It encodes CASSIGTGEVYEQYF.

The sample holds one count of this clone. The V call is TRBV18, the J call TRBJ1-3; the D gene is possibly TRBD1 (6 bases). Germline loops: CDR1 KGHSH, CDR2 LQKENI. The CDR3 is 15 amino acids. V dropped 8 bases and J dropped 0 bases, with 14 bases sitting between them. CDR3 residues: CASRARDNSGNTIYF. As DNA, the CDR3 is TGTGCCAGCCGGGCTAGGGACAACTCTGGAAACACCATATATTTT. Full variable domain (missing parts from reference TRBV18 and TRBJ1-3): NAGVMQNPRHLVRRRGQEARLRCSPMKGHSHVYWYRQLPEEGLKFMVYLQKENIIDESGMPKERFSAEFPKEGPSILRIQQVVRGDSAAYFCASRARDNSGNTIYFGEGSWLTVV.